This is a list of T cell receptor beta chains from one sample in a study of blood T cell repertoires in COVID-19. Assay: immunoSEQ multiplex PCR; the TCRdb copy retains only in-frame clones and omits some. The data hold 250,000 to 350,000 clones, with approximately 86% observed a single time. Source material: peripheral blood. Receptors originate from a woman aged 70-85 years with COVID-19, enrolled during active disease. Each CDR3 is given with its conserved first and last residue. The D gene is left open where the match is weak.

>TRBV5-1|TRBD1|TRBJ2-7
CASSLGTGGSSEQYF
>TRBV5-6|TRBD2|TRBJ2-5
CASSRTSGGVETQYF
>TRBV13|TRBD1|TRBJ2-3
CASSQQGSRFTDTQYF
>TRBV28|TRBD1|TRBJ1-1
CASSTPGQGPSEAFF
>TRBV5-6|TRBD1|TRBJ1-2
CASSPGTGGARNYGYTF
>TRBV6-6|-|TRBJ1-5
CASSYSGDQPQHF
>TRBV19|TRBD2|TRBJ2-7
CASSISSGGSYEQYF
>TRBV14|-|TRBJ1-3
CASSRYAQNSGNTIYF
>TRBV6-2/TRBV6-3|TRBD1|TRBJ1-1
CASSWDRVGEAFF
>TRBV24-1|TRBD1|TRBJ2-2
CATSGVTGGVTGELFF
>TRBV28|-|TRBJ1-5
CASSQMGAYSNQPQHF
>TRBV10-3|-|TRBJ1-2
CAISEFGGDGYTF
>TRBV14|-|TRBJ2-7
CASSHLLEQYF